What follows is one T cell receptor beta chain and its context. Its antigen is unknown. The CDR3 consists of 16 residues. Germline assignment: CDR1 SGHTS and CDR2 YDEGEE. Germline trimming cut 4 bases from V and 1 base from J; bases unmatched to any gene: 7. This sample was included in a study of shared clonotypes between healthy human individuals. Deep level was the assay's run setting. The repertoire was sequenced with immunoSEQ multiplex PCR; TCRdb's copy has only in-frame clones and lacks some. The table has more than 400,000 clones, less than 96% seen once; the top ten hold 0.06%. Study-level points and caveats: Clonotype sharing among the donors was expected to vary with sequencing depth.

The sequenced material came from naive CD4+ T cells sorted from blood. Documented subset: CD45RA+ positively selected. This rearrangement joins TRBV5-8 to TRBJ1-5; 8 bases align to TRBD1. The receptor was derived from a woman under 40 in good health. Written as DNA, the CDR3 is TGTGCCAGCAGCCCGCGGACAGGGCCCAGCAATCAGCCCCAGCATTTT. It codes for CASSPRTGPSNQPQHF.